This T cell receptor (beta chain) originates from a study of tumor and adjacent non-tumor tissue in lung cancer. Study context: Samples averaged approximately 3.9 million productive TCRbeta reads each. Study outcomes and limitations: Tumor tissue had significantly higher TCR diversity than normal lung.

The CDR3 totals 12 residues. The germline V gene encodes CDR1 SQVTM and CDR2 ANQGSEA. The library came from three nested PCR rounds adapted from ARM-PCR protocols. One entry per CDR3 protein, called by TCRdb with MiXCR from the multiplex PCR reads. Among 75,000 to 95,000 distinct CDR3 sequences, over 55% were seen once, and the ten largest hold roughly 9%. On this clonotype itself: Its antigen is undetermined. An end of the junction does not agree with germline; a read error may underlie this.

This sample's RNA came from whole unsorted tissue. The receptor was isolated from a woman in her thirties or forties with non-small cell lung cancer. The chain links TRBV29-1 to TRBJ2-3, with D possibly matching TRBD1 (6 bases). The sequenced sample consisted of lung tumor tissue. The CDR3 spells CSVRGSTGTQYF. As DNA, the CDR3 is TGTAGCGTCAGGGGAAGCACAGGTACGCAGTATTTT.